One sample yielded the 13 T cell receptor beta chains listed below, sequenced in a study of control samples from healthy donors and cancer patients. Only in-frame clones appear in the TCRdb table, and some are missing; sequencing was by immunoSEQ multiplex PCR. The table shows around 70,000 clones, with roughly 93% occurring only once. Sequencing used blood. All receptors derive from a woman aged 25-40 years in good health.

The chain employs TRBV2 and TRBJ2-1, with 9 bases aligning to TRBD2. The J segment lost 4 bases and the V segment lost 8 bases, leaving 6 bases of the junction unmatched. Germline loops: CDR1 SNHLY, CDR2 FYNNEI. The CDR3 consists of 14 residues. CDR3 in DNA: TGTGCCAGCTGCGGGGGGGCAGGATACAATGAGCAGTTCTTC. It specifies CASCGGAGYNEQFF.

The chain links TRBV27 to TRBJ1-1, with D unclear. Germline CDR1 is MNHEY and CDR2 is SMNVEV (reference sequence). V lost 8 bases and J 4 bases, leaving 17 bases between the germline ends. The CDR3 loop spans 14 amino acids. CDR3 amino acids: CASRTHDGLTEAFF. The CDR3 DNA follows: TGTGCCAGCCGAACTCATGACGGGCTCACTGAAGCTTTCTTT.

V and J are TRBV28 and TRBJ1-5, with D uncertain. CDR3 length: 13 residues. Trimming took off 10 bases at V and 6 bases at J, with 16 bases between the two ends. Per the germline V gene, CDR1 is MDHEN and CDR2 is SYDVKM. CDR3 in amino acids: CATYTFWGQPQHF. CDR3 coding DNA: TGTGCCACCTACACCTTTTGGGGTCAGCCCCAGCATTTT.

The V call is TRBV20-1, the J call TRBJ2-1, with D possibly matching TRBD2 (6 bases). CDR3 length: 14 residues. V lost 6 bases, J lost 3 bases, and 15 bases lay in between. From germline, CDR1 is DFQATT and CDR2 SNEGSKA (reference sequence). The CDR3 sequence: CSASRGGVYNEQFF. DNA for the CDR3: TGCAGTGCGAGTAGAGGAGGGGTCTACAATGAGCAGTTCTTC.

This clone has only a few counts. The chain links TRBV29-1 to TRBJ1-4; 12 bases align to TRBD1. The CDR3 loop spans 14 amino acids. The ends lost 4 bases at V and 7 bases at J; junction bases unmatched: 4. Germline assignment: CDR1 SQVTM and CDR2 ANQGSEA. The CDR3 loop reads CSVGDRGRIEKLFF. DNA of the CDR3: TGCAGCGTTGGGGACAGGGGGCGGATTGAAAAACTGTTTTTT.

The V and J genes are TRBV12-3 or TRBV12-4 and TRBJ1-5; the D is unclear. Trimming took off 8 bases at V and 6 bases at J, with 8 bases between the two ends. The CDR3 length is 11 residues. CDR3: CASAGSQPQHF. The CDR3 coding sequence is TGTGCCAGCGCTGGGTCTCAGCCCCAGCATTTT.

V gene TRBV5-1 combines with J gene TRBJ1-5; 7 positions match TRBD1. The V and J ends lost 7 bases and 0 bases, in that order; junction bases with no gene match: 7. This CDR3 has 15 residues. The germline V gene encodes CDR1 SGHRS and CDR2 YFSETQ. CDR3 nucleotide sequence: TGCGCCAGCCGCCTCGGGACAGATAGCAATCAGCCCCAGCATTTT. Translated, it gives CASRLGTDSNQPQHF.

The genes are TRBV2 and TRBJ1-1, with 7 bases aligning to TRBD1. The CDR3 has 13 residues. V shed 10 bases and J 0 bases; nucleotides not matched to a gene: 5. Germline lookup yields CDR1 SNHLY and CDR2 FYNNEI. The chain's CDR3 is CATQGLLNTEAFF. CDR3 bases: TGTGCCACACAGGGGCTACTGAACACTGAAGCTTTCTTT.

This clone appeared once. The V gene is TRBV10-3, the J gene TRBJ2-2; 10 nucleotides align to TRBD1. The CDR3 is 14 amino acids. V lost 10 bases to trimming and J lost 4 bases; unmatched junction nucleotides: 6. The germline gives CDR1 ENHRY, CDR2 SYGVKD. The CDR3 DNA follows: TGTGCCACCGGGACAGGGGTCAGCACCGGGGAGCTGTTTTTT. Its translation is CATGTGVSTGELFF.

The chain uses TRBV2 and TRBJ2-5, with D possibly being TRBD2 (6 bases). Germline CDR1 reads SNHLY; CDR2 reads FYNNEI. Deletions cut 6 bases from V and 4 bases from J, with 27 bases between. The CDR3 loop spans 18 amino acids. CDR3 protein: CASRLFILGGVGLETQYF. The CDR3 region has the DNA TGTGCCAGCAGACTCTTTATTTTGGGGGGTGTGGGTCTAGAGACCCAGTACTTC.

The rearrangement uses TRBV29-1 and TRBJ1-1; D is undetermined. CDR3 size: 13 residues. Germline-derived CDR1 and CDR2 are SQVTM and ANQGSEA. Trimming removed 3 bases from V and 4 bases from J, with 12 bases in between. The CDR3 DNA sequence: TGCAGCGTTGATAGCGCGTTCGGCACTGAAGCTTTCTTT. Protein sequence: CSVDSAFGTEAFF. Filled out from reference TRBV29-1 and TRBJ1-1, the complete variable domain reads SAVISQKPSRDICQRGTSLTIQCQVDSQVTMMFWYRQQPGQSLTLIATANQGSEATYESGFVIDKFPISRPNLTFSTLTVSNMSPEDSSIYLCSVDSAFGTEAFFGQGTRLTVV.

This chain links TRBV19 with TRBJ2-2; D is undetermined. Trimming cost V 3 bases and J 7 bases, with 9 bases left between them. Germline-derived CDR1 and CDR2 are LNHDA and SQIVND (reference sequence). CDR3 length equals 13 residues. CDR3 nucleotides: TGTGCCAGTAGTATGATGACCGGCGGGGAGCTGTTTTTT. Translation gives CASSMMTGGELFF.

J is TRBJ2-7 and V is TRBV5-1; 9 bases are a match to TRBD1. From germline, CDR1 is SGHRS and CDR2 YFSETQ. V shed 6 bases, J shed 2 bases, and the junction held 9 bases outside the gene matches. CDR3 size: 15 residues. CDR3 nucleotide sequence: TGCGCCAGCAACCCCGGGACAGGGCCGACCTACGAGCAGTACTTC. Translated: CASNPGTGPTYEQYF.